These 25 T cell receptor beta chains were sequenced from one sample in a study of T-cell memory formation after mild COVID-19 (dated by TCRdb to the early 2020s). The library was made by 5' RACE. Sequencing was carried out with an Illumina NovaSeq 6000. The raw public reads went through TCRdb reprocessing: fastp at Q25, MiXCR clone calling, in-frame beta chains kept. Duplicate CDR3 protein sequences are folded into a single record with the most common DNA and genes. The table for this sample lists about 340,000 distinct CDR3 sequences; 13% of them were counted only once. Roughly a fifth of the sample rests with the top ten. The specimen was PBMCs or a T cell subset sorted from them (not recorded which). Receptor source: a man between 18 and 35 years old who had mild COVID-19 (a few samples of this study predate the infection). The sample titles of this study are shuffled in the database, so cell type and time point are left out; the donor was told from shared clones.

This clonotype was found many times. The V gene is TRBV7-9, the J gene TRBJ2-3, with 8 positions matching TRBD1. Germline values: CDR1 SEHNR, CDR2 FQNEAQ (reference sequence). The junction had 18 bases not matched to a gene; V was cut back by 5 bases and J by 2 bases. This CDR3 comprises 19 residues. CDR3 amino acids: CASSPISPPGQVTTDTQYF. The CDR3 coding sequence is TGTGCCAGCAGCCCCATTAGCCCCCCGGGACAGGTCACCACAGATACGCAGTATTTT.

The J gene is TRBJ1-5, the V gene TRBV6-2 or TRBV6-3, with D possibly matching TRBD1 (6 bases). With 6 bases removed from V and 6 bases from J, the gap between germline ends came to 15 bases. Germline loops: CDR1 MNHEY, CDR2 SVGEGT. The CDR3 runs 14 residues. CDR3 sequence: CASRSRGLTQPQHF. CDR3 sequence (DNA): TGTGCCAGCAGGTCCAGGGGTCTCACTCAGCCCCAGCATTTT.

This clonotype has more than one count but fewer than ten. The chain combines TRBV12-3 or TRBV12-4 with TRBJ2-5, with TRBD2 matching 7 bases. The CDR3 consists of 14 residues. Germline trimming cut 5 bases from V and 7 bases from J; bases unmatched to any gene: 10. The CDR3 region is CASSRRVTGGTQYF. The CDR3 bases are TGTGCCAGCAGTCGCAGAGTCACGGGAGGGACCCAGTACTTC.

Only a few counts were recorded for this clonotype. The rearrangement joins TRBV2 to TRBJ2-1; D is unclear. Per germline, CDR1 SNHLY and CDR2 FYNNEI. Trimming left V 7 bases short and J 4 bases short, with 5 bases between. There are 11 residues in the CDR3. As DNA, the CDR3 is TGTGCCAGCACGGGTTACAATGAGCAGTTCTTC. This encodes CASTGYNEQFF.

This clonotype showed up just a few times. The V gene is TRBV7-2, the J gene TRBJ1-5; D unresolved. Germline V CDR1 and CDR2: SGHTA, FQGNSA. The CDR3 runs to 15 residues. V gave up 1 base and J gave up 2 bases, with 9 bases separating them. CDR3: CASSLVGIGNQPQHF. The CDR3 nucleotides are TGTGCCAGCAGCTTAGTGGGGATTGGCAATCAGCCCCAGCATTTT.

This clonotype was seen a few times. The chain couples TRBV6-1 to TRBJ1-5, with D perhaps matching TRBD1 (5 bases). Between the trimmed V and J ends, which lost 5 bases and 0 bases, there was a span of 14 bases. The CDR3 length is 16 residues. Germline-derived CDR1 and CDR2 are MNHNS and SASEGT. The CDR3 DNA reads as TGTGCCAGCAGTAGCCCTGGGGGATATAGCAATCAGCCCCAGCATTTT. It codes for CASSSPGGYSNQPQHF.

This clonotype has ten or more counts. The chain carries TRBV4-1 and TRBJ2-6; D remains unclear. Looked up from germline, CDR1 is MGHRA and CDR2 is YSYEKL. The V end was cut by 4 bases, the J end by 0 bases, with 16 bases between. The CDR3 length is 18 residues. The CDR3 DNA follows: TGCGCCAGCAGCCCCGGACGGGTCCGGCCCTCTGGGGCCAACGTCCTGACTTTC. This translates into CASSPGRVRPSGANVLTF.

This clonotype appeared a few times. V is TRBV7-9 and J is TRBJ1-6; no clear D gene. CDR3 length equals 15 residues. V was clipped by 1 base and J by 8 bases, with 12 bases between them. The V gene's germline CDR1 is SEHNR and CDR2 FQNEAQ (reference sequence). The DNA for the CDR3 is TGTGCCAGCAGCTTAGTTAGGCTGAACGATTCACCCCTCCACTTT. This gives the protein CASSLVRLNDSPLHF.

This clonotype was seen a few times. In DNA form, the CDR3 reads TGTGCCAGCAGCTTGGCCGGGACCCAGTACTTC. Protein sequence: CASSLAGTQYF. The chain combines TRBV7-2 with TRBJ2-5; D is undetermined. CDR1 and CDR2 from the germline V gene are SGHTA and FQGNSA. V lost 3 bases to trimming and J lost 7 bases, with 6 bases between them. The CDR3 sequence is 11 residues long.

The J gene is TRBJ2-7, the V gene TRBV6-5; 11 bases are shared with TRBD1. The CDR3 is 15 residues long. Germline CDR1 MNHEY, CDR2 SVGAGI. After removal of 6 bases from V and 4 bases from J, the junction contained 8 bases not matched to a gene. CDR3 sequence: CASRVAGTGGYEQYF. CDR3 DNA: TGTGCCAGCAGAGTCGCCGGGACAGGGGGTTACGAGCAGTACTTC.

V usage is TRBV5-1 and J usage is TRBJ1-2, with unresolved D. Germline loops: CDR1 SGHRS, CDR2 YFSETQ. This CDR3 comprises 16 residues. The V end was cut by 4 bases, the J end by 0 bases, with 16 bases between. This CDR3 reads CASSNLETTTNYGYTF. The CDR3 DNA is TGCGCCAGCAGCAACCTCGAGACGACCACTAACTATGGCTACACCTTC.

The gene calls are TRBV7-2 and TRBJ1-2, with 9 bases lining up with TRBD1. Unmatched junction bases numbered 10, after V lost 5 bases and J lost 6 bases. CDR1 is SGHTA and CDR2 is FQGNSA in the germline V gene. CDR3 length equals 15 residues. The DNA for the CDR3 is TGTGCCAGCAGCCTACGGACAGGGGTCCAACATGGCTACACCTTC. It codes for CASSLRTGVQHGYTF. The whole variable domain, filled in from reference TRBV7-2 and TRBJ1-2, reads GAGVSQSPSNKVTEKGKDVELRCDPISGHTALYWYRQSLGQGLEFLIYFQGNSAPDKSGLPSDRFSAERTGGSVSTLTIQRTQQEDSAVYLCASSLRTGVQHGYTFGSGTRLTVV.

This clonotype has a handful of counts. The J gene is TRBJ2-7, the V gene TRBV7-9; D remains ambiguous. In germline, CDR1 is SEHNR, CDR2 FQNEAQ (reference sequence). The CDR3 length is 15 residues. V was cut by 4 bases and J by 3 bases, with 16 bases left in between. The CDR3 DNA follows: TGTGCCAGCAGCTACAGCCCCAGGCCGGGCTACGAGCAGTACTTC. This encodes CASSYSPRPGYEQYF.

In its sample, this clonotype was seen a few times. The chain has TRBV7-6 and TRBJ2-7; 10 positions agree with TRBD1. V was pared by 5 bases and J by 5 bases, with 9 bases of the junction left unmatched. Germline V gives CDR1 SGHVS, CDR2 FNYEAQ. This CDR3 is 15 amino acids long. The CDR3 region has the DNA TGTGCCAGCAGCCCAACAGGGACAGGGGTAGACGAGCAGTACGTC. This encodes CASSPTGTGVDEQYV.

The chain links TRBV12-3 or TRBV12-4 to TRBJ2-3; D is unclear. Trimming removed 7 bases from V and 0 bases from J, with 8 bases in between. The CDR3 spans 13 residues. For the CDR3, the DNA is TGTGCCAGCACCCCGGTGAGCACAGATACGCAGTATTTT. Translated: CASTPVSTDTQYF.

In this sample, this clonotype turned up many times. The rearrangement links TRBV18 to TRBJ2-3, with unresolved D. The CDR3 extends over 13 amino acids. The germline V and J ends were trimmed by 2 bases and 3 bases, with 6 bases remaining between them. The germline gives CDR1 KGHSH, CDR2 LQKENI. The CDR3 loop is CASSPSDTDTQYF. DNA of the CDR3: TGTGCCAGCTCACCATCGGATACAGATACGCAGTATTTT.

This clonotype occurred a few times. The chain couples TRBV4-2 to TRBJ2-2; D is ambiguous. Germline V gene sequence: CDR1 LGHNA, CDR2 YNFKEQ. The CDR3 covers 17 residues. Trimming took off 1 base at V and 2 bases at J, with 14 bases between the two ends. The chain's CDR3 is CASSQATATINTGELFF. The DNA for the CDR3 is TGTGCCAGCAGCCAAGCGACCGCTACTATAAACACCGGGGAGCTGTTTTTT.

This clonotype was detected only a few times. The chain is built from TRBV7-6 and TRBJ2-1, with 10 bases fitting TRBD2. Per the germline V gene, CDR1 is SGHVS and CDR2 is FNYEAQ. J was trimmed by 4 bases and V by 3 bases; bases with no gene match: 6. The CDR3 has 16 amino acids. Here the CDR3 DNA reads TGTGCCAGCAGCTTCTCGACTAGCGGGCGGTACAATGAGCAGTTCTTC. This gives the protein CASSFSTSGRYNEQFF.

This clonotype was observed a handful of times. The chain uses TRBV27 and TRBJ2-1, with D possibly being TRBD2 (5 bases). V lost 2 bases, J lost 0 bases, and 11 bases lay in between. Germline CDR1 and CDR2: MNHEY and SMNVEV (reference sequence). The CDR3 covers 16 residues. This chain's CDR3 is CASSLRGRGSYNEQFF. CDR3 bases: TGTGCCAGCAGTTTAAGAGGGAGAGGCTCCTACAATGAGCAGTTCTTC.

This clonotype occurred a few times. The chain joins TRBV10-1 to TRBJ2-1, with 8 nucleotides matching TRBD1. With V trimmed by 6 bases and J by 3 bases, 7 bases remained unmatched. Germline values: CDR1 WNHNN, CDR2 SYGVQD (reference sequence). The CDR3 covers 15 residues. This chain's CDR3 is CASSRQGAVYNEQFF. The CDR3 DNA sequence: TGCGCCAGCAGCAGGCAGGGGGCGGTCTACAATGAGCAGTTCTTC.

This clonotype turned up a few times. The chain recombines TRBV30 with TRBJ2-1; TRBD1 aligns across 8 bases. This CDR3 has 15 residues. Losses at the gene ends were 5 bases for V and 8 bases for J; bases not matched to a gene: 14. The V gene's germline CDR1 is GTSNPN and CDR2 SVGIG (reference sequence). For the CDR3, the DNA is TGTGCCTGGGGGACCGGGACAGGAGTTGTCTATGAGCAGTTCTTC. The encoded protein is CAWGTGTGVVYEQFF. Full variable domain (remainder filled in from reference TRBV30 and TRBJ2-1): SQTIHQWPATLVQPVGSPLSLECTVEGTSNPNLYWYRQAAGRGLQLLFYSVGIGQISSEVPQNLSASRPQDRQFILSSKKLLLSDSGFYLCAWGTGTGVVYEQFFGPGTRLTVL.

The chain employs TRBV12-3 or TRBV12-4 and TRBJ1-1; TRBD1 is a possible D gene (5 bases). V lost 8 bases and J lost 10, with 23 bases in between. The CDR3 totals 14 residues. The CDR3, as DNA: TGTGCCAGCCAGGGTCTGGACGGGCCAGGGAGAGCTTTCTTT. It encodes CASQGLDGPGRAFF.

The CDR3 coding sequence is TGCGCCAGCAGCTTGAGCTTCGGCGTCAGAGTTTCACCCCTCCACTTT. Amino acids: CASSLSFGVRVSPLHF. The V and J genes are TRBV5-1 and TRBJ1-6; D remains unclear. The CDR3 has 16 amino acids. Trimming removed 1 base from V and 9 bases from J, with 17 bases in between. Germline-derived CDR1 and CDR2 are SGHRS and YFSETQ.

The rearrangement links TRBV27 to TRBJ2-3; 14 nucleotides match TRBD2. Germline CDR1 and CDR2: MNHEY and SMNVEV (reference sequence). The CDR3 covers 15 residues. The ends lost 5 bases at V and 6 bases at J; junction bases unmatched: 4. CDR3 sequence reads: CASSRTSGGSDTQYF. The CDR3 nucleotides read TGTGCCAGCAGTCGGACTAGCGGGGGGTCGGATACGCAGTATTTT.

This chain links TRBV5-5 with TRBJ2-1, with TRBD1 matching over 8 bases. V gave up 3 bases and J gave up 7 bases; unmatched junction bases: 18. Germline loops: CDR1 SGHKS, CDR2 YYEKEE (reference sequence). The CDR3 has 18 amino acids. The CDR3 region is CASSSSIRDRPLGNEQFF. The CDR3 DNA reads TGTGCCAGCAGCTCTTCTATCCGGGACAGGCCCTTAGGTAATGAGCAGTTCTTC. Looking up the rest from reference TRBV5-5 and TRBJ2-1 gives the full variable domain: DAGVTQSPTHLIKTRGQQVTLRCSPISGHKSVSWYQQVLGQGPQFIFQYYEKEERGRGNFPDRFSARQFPNYSSELNVNALLLGDSALYLCASSSSIRDRPLGNEQFFGPGTRLTVL.